This TCR beta chain was sequenced for a study of blood T cell repertoires in COVID-19. Study overall: Donors in Cohort 3 counted as recovered after two negative PCRs, clearance, or symptom resolution. The samples span acute and convalescent COVID-19 from the United States, Italy and Spain. The analysed material was cDNA or gDNA that came from T cells, B-cell-depleted T cells, or PBMCs.

Profiled with immunoSEQ multiplex PCR; TCRdb holds only in-frame clones, not every one. The table shows about 170,000 clones, with 65% to 80% occurring only once. Assignment of participants to cohorts was predicated upon participant-reported clinical history. This TCR derives from a woman in her 70s in a cohort exposed to, infected with or recovered from COVID-19 (not recorded which). The sample consisted of PBMCs or T cells enriched from blood (not recorded which).

CDR3 coding DNA: TGTGCCAGCAGCTTAATGGGACTAGCACCCTACAATGAGCAGTTCTTC. It yields the protein CASSLMGLAPYNEQFF. The gene calls are TRBV5-6 and TRBJ2-1, with TRBD2 matching over 9 bases. Trimming cost V 2 bases and J 2 bases; bases outside gene matches: 5. Germline V gives CDR1 SGHDT, CDR2 YYEEEE. CDR3 length: 16 amino acids.